This TCR beta chain was identified in a study of CD8+CD57+ T cells in acquired aplastic anemia. The study's findings and limits: Patients did not significantly differ from controls in CD8+ Simpson's diversity.

Genomic DNA served as template for TCR beta VDJ and CDR3 profiling. TCRdb passed the reads through MiXCR, listing each CDR3 protein once. This table has roughly 160,000 distinct CDR3 sequences, around 60% appearing once. V was clipped by 0 bases and J by 0 bases; unmatched bases: 3. Germline CDR1 reads DFQATT; CDR2 reads SNEGSKA (reference sequence). There are 16 residues in the CDR3. This clonotype was picked up a small number of times. Antigen specificity is unknown. The chain carries TRBV20-1 and TRBJ2-1, with 9 bases that match TRBD1. This receptor was taken from a human donor in good health. Sequencing used sorted CD4+, CD8+, or CD8+CD57+ T cells (not recorded which) from PBMCs. The CDR3 sequence is CSAREDRGPSYNEQFF. In nucleotides, the CDR3 is TGCAGTGCTAGAGAGGACAGGGGTCCCTCCTACAATGAGCAGTTCTTC.